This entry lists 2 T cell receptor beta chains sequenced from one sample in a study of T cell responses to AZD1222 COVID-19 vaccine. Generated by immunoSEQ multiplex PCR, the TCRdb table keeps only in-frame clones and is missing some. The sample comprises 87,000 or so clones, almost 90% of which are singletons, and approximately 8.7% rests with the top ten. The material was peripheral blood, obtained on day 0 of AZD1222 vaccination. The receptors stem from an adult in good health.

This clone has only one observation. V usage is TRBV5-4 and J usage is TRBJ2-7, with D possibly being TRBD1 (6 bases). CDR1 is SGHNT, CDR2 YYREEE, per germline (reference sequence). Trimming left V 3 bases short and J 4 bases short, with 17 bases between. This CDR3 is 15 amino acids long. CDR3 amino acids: CASSYKTGRAYEQYF. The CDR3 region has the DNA TGTGCCAGCAGCTACAAGACAGGACGAGCTTACGAGCAGTACTTC.

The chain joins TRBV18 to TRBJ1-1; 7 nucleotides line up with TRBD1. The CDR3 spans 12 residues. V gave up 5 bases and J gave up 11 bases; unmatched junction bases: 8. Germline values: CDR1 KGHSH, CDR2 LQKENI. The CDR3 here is CASSADRPGAFF. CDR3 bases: TGTGCCAGCTCAGCGGACAGGCCGGGGGCTTTCTTT.